This T cell receptor (beta chain) is drawn from a study of PD-L1 blockade in urothelial cancer. Libraries were prepared by immunoSEQ multiplex PCR; TCRdb keeps only in-frame clonotypes and omits some of them. The sample records approximately 50,000 clones, 70% to 90% being singletons. The CDR3 consists of 15 residues. CDR1 is SGHTA and CDR2 is FQGTGA in the germline V gene. The junction had 9 bases not matched to a gene; V was cut back by 5 bases and J by 6 bases. This TCR was recovered from a man between 60 and 70 years old with urothelial cancer. Sequencing used PBMCs, obtained around atezolizumab (anti-PD-L1) treatment. This sequence joins TRBV7-3 and TRBJ1-1; 10 nucleotides line up with TRBD1. The CDR3 DNA sequence: TGTGCCAGCAGCGCCACGACAGGGGGCGTTGCTGAAGCTTTCTTT. It codes for CASSATTGGVAEAFF.